This T cell receptor beta chain was found in a study of blood T cell repertoires in COVID-19. The overall study: PBMCs, B-cell-depleted T cells, or T cells were the source of the cDNA or gDNA that made up the material.

Source study methods: Reference gene primer amplification in the assay estimated nucleated cell counts. Method: immunoSEQ multiplex PCR; TCRdb's copy keeps in-frame clones and lacks some. V and J calls and clone size are as listed in that table; D and trimming were resolved from the DNA. The table has some 130,000 clones, roughly 86% seen once. Germline values: CDR1 SNHLY, CDR2 FYNNEI. The length of the CDR3 is 13 residues. J lost 4 bases, V lost 7 bases, and 4 bases had no gene match. This clone has a handful of counts. V gene TRBV2 combines with J gene TRBJ1-5, with 7 bases lining up with TRBD1. The sequenced material came from peripheral blood. This clonotype was sampled from a woman in her 70s with COVID-19, enrolled during active disease. CDR3 bases: TGTGCCAGCAAGCCAGGGGGAAATCAGCCCCAGCATTTT. Amino acids: CASKPGGNQPQHF.